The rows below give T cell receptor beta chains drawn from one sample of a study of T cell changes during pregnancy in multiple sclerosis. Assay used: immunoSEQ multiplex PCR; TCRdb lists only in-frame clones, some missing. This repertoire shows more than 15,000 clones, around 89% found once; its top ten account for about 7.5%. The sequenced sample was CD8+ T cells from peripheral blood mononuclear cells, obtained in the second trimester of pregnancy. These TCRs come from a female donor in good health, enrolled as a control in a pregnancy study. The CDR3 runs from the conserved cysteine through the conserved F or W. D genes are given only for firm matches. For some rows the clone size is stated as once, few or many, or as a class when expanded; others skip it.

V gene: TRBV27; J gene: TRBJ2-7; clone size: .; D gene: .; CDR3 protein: CASSLSPGVEQYF; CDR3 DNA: TGTGCCAGCAGTTTATCTCCAGGGGTGGAGCAGTACTTC
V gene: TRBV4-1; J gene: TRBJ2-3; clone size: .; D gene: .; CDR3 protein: CASSQRQGPTHLTDTQYF; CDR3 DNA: TGCGCCAGCAGCCAGAGGCAGGGCCCTACCCACCTCACAGATACGCAGTATTTT
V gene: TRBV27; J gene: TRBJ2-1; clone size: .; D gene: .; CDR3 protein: CASSLSEVISYNEQFF; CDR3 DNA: TGTGCCAGCAGTTTATCGGAGGTAATCTCCTACAATGAGCAGTTCTTC
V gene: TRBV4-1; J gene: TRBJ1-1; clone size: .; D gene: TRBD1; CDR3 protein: CASSHSGTGDKAFF; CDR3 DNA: TGCGCCAGCAGCCATTCCGGGACAGGCGATAAAGCTTTCTTT
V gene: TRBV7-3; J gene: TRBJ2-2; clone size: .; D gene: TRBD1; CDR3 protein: CASSLTGTGVLGELFF; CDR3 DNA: TGTGCCAGCAGCTTAACCGGGACAGGGGTGCTCGGGGAGCTGTTTTTT
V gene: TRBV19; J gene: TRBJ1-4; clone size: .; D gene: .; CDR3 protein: CASRWATRGREEKLFF; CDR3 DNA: TGTGCCAGTAGATGGGCTACGAGAGGGCGCGAGGAAAAACTGTTTTTT
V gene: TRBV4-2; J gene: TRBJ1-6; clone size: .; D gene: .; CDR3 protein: CASTVDRPDSPLHF; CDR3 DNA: TGTGCCAGCACCGTGGACAGACCCGATTCACCCCTCCACTTT
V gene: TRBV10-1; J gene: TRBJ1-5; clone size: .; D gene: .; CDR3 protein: CASSLLFPGHLDQPQHF; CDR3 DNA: TGCGCCAGCAGTCTTCTTTTTCCGGGACACCTAGATCAGCCCCAGCATTTT
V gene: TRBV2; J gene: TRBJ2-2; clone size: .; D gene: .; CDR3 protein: CASSPTGASGELFF; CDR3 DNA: TGTGCCAGCAGTCCGACTGGTGCGTCCGGGGAGCTGTTTTTT
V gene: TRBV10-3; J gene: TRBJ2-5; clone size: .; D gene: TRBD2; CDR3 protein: CAISEESGGSETQYF; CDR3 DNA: TGTGCCATCAGTGAGGAGTCGGGAGGGAGCGAGACCCAGTACTTC
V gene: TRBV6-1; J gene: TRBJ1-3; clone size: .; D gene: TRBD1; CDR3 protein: CANLQGDTIYF; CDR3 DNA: TGTGCCAACCTACAGGGGGACACCATATATTTT
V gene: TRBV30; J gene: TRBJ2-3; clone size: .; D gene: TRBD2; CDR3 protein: CAWRGLAGGLSTDTQYF; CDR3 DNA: TGTGCCTGGAGGGGACTAGCGGGGGGGCTTAGCACAGATACGCAGTATTTT
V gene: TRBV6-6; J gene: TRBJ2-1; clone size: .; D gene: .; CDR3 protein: CASSSAETYNEQFF; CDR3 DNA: TGTGCCAGCAGTTCAGCGGAGACCTACAATGAGCAGTTCTTC
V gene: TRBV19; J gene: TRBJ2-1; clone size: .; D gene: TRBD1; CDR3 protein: CASSPNRGLRNEQFF; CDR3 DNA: TGTGCCAGTAGCCCTAACAGGGGGCTACGGAATGAGCAGTTCTTC
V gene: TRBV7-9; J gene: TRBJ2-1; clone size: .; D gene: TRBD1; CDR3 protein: CASRQGATNEQFF; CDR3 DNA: TGTGCCTCGCGGCAGGGGGCCACCAATGAGCAGTTCTTC
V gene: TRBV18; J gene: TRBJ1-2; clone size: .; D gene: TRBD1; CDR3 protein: CASYRQGPDSNYGYTF; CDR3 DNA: TGTGCCAGCTACAGACAGGGGCCCGATTCTAACTATGGCTACACCTTC
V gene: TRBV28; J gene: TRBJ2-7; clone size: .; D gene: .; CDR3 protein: CASSFQRVLGGYEQYF; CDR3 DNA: TGTGCCAGCAGTTTTCAGCGGGTCCTTGGGGGTTACGAGCAGTACTTC
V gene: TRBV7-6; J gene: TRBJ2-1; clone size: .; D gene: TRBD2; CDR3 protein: CASSAAPNSGIGWNEQFF; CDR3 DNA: TGTGCCAGCAGCGCCGCTCCTAATAGCGGGATAGGGTGGAATGAGCAGTTCTTC
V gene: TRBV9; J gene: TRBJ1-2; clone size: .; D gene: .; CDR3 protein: CASSPQGSPPPYGYTF; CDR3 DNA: TGTGCCAGCAGCCCCCAGGGGTCCCCCCCGCCCTATGGCTACACCTTC
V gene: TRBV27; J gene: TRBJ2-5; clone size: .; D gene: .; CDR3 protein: CASSLSNGGARTQYF; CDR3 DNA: TGTGCCAGCAGTTTATCGAACGGCGGGGCGCGGACCCAGTACTTC
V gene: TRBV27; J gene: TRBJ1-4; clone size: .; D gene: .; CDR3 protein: CASSSIKWPTNEKLFF; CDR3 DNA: TGTGCCAGCAGTTCCATTAAGTGGCCAACTAATGAAAAACTGTTTTTT
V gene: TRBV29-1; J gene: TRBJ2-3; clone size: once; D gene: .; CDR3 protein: CSVETGKGFTDTQYF; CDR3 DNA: TGCAGCGTAGAGACAGGCAAGGGTTTCACAGATACGCAGTATTTT
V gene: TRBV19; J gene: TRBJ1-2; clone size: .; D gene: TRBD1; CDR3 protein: CASSIVQGASDGYTF; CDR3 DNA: TGTGCCAGTAGTATCGTTCAGGGGGCGTCGGATGGCTACACCTTC
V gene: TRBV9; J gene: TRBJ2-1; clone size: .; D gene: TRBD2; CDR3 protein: CASSGFSGSSYNEQFF; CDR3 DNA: TGTGCCAGCAGTGGTTTTAGCGGGAGCTCCTACAATGAGCAGTTCTTC
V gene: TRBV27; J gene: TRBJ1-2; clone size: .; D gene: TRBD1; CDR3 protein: CASRPTQGADGYTF; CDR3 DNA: TGTGCCAGCAGGCCGACACAGGGGGCGGATGGCTACACCTTC
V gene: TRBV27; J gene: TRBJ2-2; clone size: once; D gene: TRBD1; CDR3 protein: CASSLDRAAGELFF; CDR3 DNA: TGTGCCAGCAGTTTGGACAGGGCAGCCGGGGAGCTGTTTTTT
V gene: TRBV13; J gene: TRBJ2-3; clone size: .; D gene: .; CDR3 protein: CASSLAGGSSDTQYF; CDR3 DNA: TGTGCCAGCAGCTTGGCGGGTGGTAGTTCAGATACGCAGTATTTT
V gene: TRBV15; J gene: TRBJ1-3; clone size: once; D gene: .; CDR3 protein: CATSISTARNTIYF; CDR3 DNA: TGTGCCACCAGCATTTCGACAGCCCGAAACACCATATATTTT
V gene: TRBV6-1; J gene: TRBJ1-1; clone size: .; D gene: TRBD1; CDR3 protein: CASSAQDRGAAEAFF; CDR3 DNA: TGTGCCAGCAGTGCCCAAGACAGGGGCGCGGCTGAAGCTTTCTTT
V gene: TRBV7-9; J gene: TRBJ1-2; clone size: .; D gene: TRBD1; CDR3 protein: CASSHTQGSKGYTF; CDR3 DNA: TGTGCCAGCAGCCACACACAGGGGAGCAAGGGCTACACCTTC
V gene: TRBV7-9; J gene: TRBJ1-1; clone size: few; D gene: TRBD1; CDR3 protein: CASSFHRGNTEAFF; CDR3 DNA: TGTGCCAGCAGCTTCCACAGGGGGAACACTGAAGCTTTCTTT
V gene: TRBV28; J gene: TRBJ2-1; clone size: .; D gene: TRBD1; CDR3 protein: CASSISPGQGFNEQFF; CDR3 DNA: TGTGCCAGCAGTATATCTCCGGGACAGGGCTTTAATGAGCAGTTCTTC
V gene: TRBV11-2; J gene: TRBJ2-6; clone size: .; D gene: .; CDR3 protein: CASSSRDLGPSRANVLTF; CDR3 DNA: TGTGCCAGCAGCTCCCGGGATTTGGGCCCCTCGAGGGCCAACGTCCTGACTTTC
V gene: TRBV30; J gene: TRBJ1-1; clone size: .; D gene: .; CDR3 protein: CAWSWDFSSPNTEAFF; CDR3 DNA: TGTGCCTGGAGTTGGGACTTTTCTAGCCCTAACACTGAAGCTTTCTTT